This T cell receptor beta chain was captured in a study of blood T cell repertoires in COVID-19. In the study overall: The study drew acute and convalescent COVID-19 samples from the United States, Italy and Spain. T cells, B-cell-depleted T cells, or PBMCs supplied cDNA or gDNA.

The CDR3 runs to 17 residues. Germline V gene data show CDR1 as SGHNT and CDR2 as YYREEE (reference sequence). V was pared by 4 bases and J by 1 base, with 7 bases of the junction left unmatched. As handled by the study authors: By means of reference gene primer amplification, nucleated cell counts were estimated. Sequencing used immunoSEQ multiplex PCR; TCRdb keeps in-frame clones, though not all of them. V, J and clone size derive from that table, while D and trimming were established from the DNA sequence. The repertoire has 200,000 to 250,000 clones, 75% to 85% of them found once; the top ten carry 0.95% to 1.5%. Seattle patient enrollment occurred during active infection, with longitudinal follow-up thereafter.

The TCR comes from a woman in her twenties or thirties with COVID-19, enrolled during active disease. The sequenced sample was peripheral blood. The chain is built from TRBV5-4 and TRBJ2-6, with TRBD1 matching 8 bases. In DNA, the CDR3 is TGTGCCAGCAGCCGAGGGACAGGCAATTCTGGGGCCAACGTCCTGACTTTC. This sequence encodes CASSRGTGNSGANVLTF.